These 18 T cell receptor beta chains originate from one sample sequenced in a study of OX40 agonist ivuxolimab in advanced cancers. The data were produced by immunoSEQ multiplex PCR, yet TCRdb's version contains in-frame clones alone and is incomplete. The table records over 85,000 clones, around 88% of them present only once. This specimen consisted of CD4+ or CD8+ T cells sorted from blood, obtained in a trial of the OX40 agonist ivuxolimab. These receptors all stem from an adult with an advanced solid tumor such as melanoma, head and neck, liver or kidney cancer.

The gene calls are TRBV11-2 and TRBJ1-3; TRBD1 aligns across 9 bases. CDR1 and CDR2 from the germline V gene are SGHAT and FQNNGV. The CDR3 runs to 15 residues. Unmatched junction bases numbered 3, after V lost 3 bases and J lost 3 bases. The CDR3 reads CASSLDRGIGNTIYF. The CDR3 coding sequence is TGTGCCAGCAGCTTGGACAGGGGTATTGGAAACACCATATATTTT.

The chain recombines TRBV29-1 with TRBJ2-1, with D possibly called TRBD1 or TRBD2 (5 bases each). In germline, CDR1 is SQVTM, CDR2 ANQGSEA. The V end was cut by 3 bases, the J end by 9 bases, with 15 bases between. There are 13 residues in the CDR3. The CDR3: CSVEGLGGGEQFF. The CDR3 DNA is TGCAGCGTTGAGGGGCTAGGTGGGGGTGAGCAGTTCTTC.

The V gene is TRBV2, the J gene TRBJ2-5; 7 positions agree with TRBD2. Germline loops: CDR1 SNHLY, CDR2 FYNNEI. The CDR3 extends over 13 amino acids. Trimming cost V 0 bases and J 7 bases; bases outside gene matches: 2. CDR3 in amino acids: CASSEAQRGTQYF. The CDR3 bases are TGTGCCAGCAGTGAAGCCCAGCGGGGGACCCAGTACTTC.

J is TRBJ1-6 and V is TRBV6-1; TRBD1 matches 11 bases. Germline values: CDR1 MNHNS, CDR2 SASEGT. This CDR3 contains 17 residues. Germline trimming cut 0 bases from V and 8 bases from J; bases unmatched to any gene: 6. The CDR3 sequence is CASSEAPGTGGHSPLHF. CDR3 nucleotide sequence: TGTGCCAGCAGTGAAGCCCCCGGGACAGGGGGACATTCACCCCTCCACTTT.

The J gene is TRBJ1-2, the V gene TRBV5-5, with D possibly matching TRBD1 (5 bases). The CDR3 has 16 residues. Deletions cut 0 bases from V and 14 bases from J, with 26 bases between. Germline V gene sequence: CDR1 SGHKS, CDR2 YYEKEE (reference sequence). DNA for the CDR3: TGTGCCAGCAGCTTGGCCTTCTTACAGGCGCCGAGCTTTGGGACCTTC. It translates to CASSLAFLQAPSFGTF.

The gene calls are TRBV11-2 and TRBJ2-7; D might be TRBD2 (5 bases). This CDR3 spans 17 amino acids. Between the trimmed V and J ends, which lost 0 bases and 1 base, there was a span of 16 bases. Germline V CDR1 and CDR2: SGHAT, FQNNGV. CDR3 amino acids: CASSLERVGIWSYEQYF. Here the CDR3 DNA reads TGTGCCAGCAGCTTAGAGAGGGTGGGAATCTGGTCCTACGAGCAGTACTTC.

In regard to this clone: Likely a read error: the CDR3 ends without its conserved phenylalanine or tryptophan. No DNA is shown, since the ends of the CDR3 on it are uncertain; the CDR3 is the one TCRdb lists. The chain is built from TRBV14 and TRBJ1-6. The CDR3 is made up of 14 amino acids, end residues included. CDR1 is SGHDN, CDR2 FVKESK, per germline. CDR3: CASSPSRQVPLVHL.

The chain links TRBV7-9 to TRBJ1-1; maybe TRBD1 (6 bases). The CDR3 loop spans 17 amino acids. V lost 5 bases to trimming and J lost 0 bases, with 19 bases between them. CDR1 and CDR2 from the germline V gene are SEHNR and FQNEAQ (reference sequence). CDR3 DNA: TGTGCCAGCAGCCCAACCGGGGGACGGGGGCTGAACACTGAAGCTTTCTTT. This gives the protein CASSPTGGRGLNTEAFF.

The J gene is TRBJ2-2, the V gene TRBV7-9; D remains unclear. There are 11 residues in the CDR3. The V end lost 6 bases, the J end lost 5 bases, and 4 bases lay between the germline ends. The germline V gene encodes CDR1 SEHNR and CDR2 FQNEAQ (reference sequence). The CDR3 nucleotides are TGTGCCAGCAGGCAAACCGGGGAGCTGTTTTTT. Residues: CASRQTGELFF.

The rearrangement joins TRBV29-1 to TRBJ2-7; tentatively, D is TRBD1 (6 bases). The CDR3 totals 16 residues. Germline CDR1 SQVTM, CDR2 ANQGSEA. V gave up 3 bases and J gave up 3 bases, with 21 bases separating them. The CDR3 loop reads CSVDGGIGTPNYEQYF. CDR3 in DNA: TGCAGCGTTGATGGAGGAATCGGGACACCGAACTACGAGCAGTACTTC.

The rearrangement joins TRBV7-9 to TRBJ1-6, with D possibly being TRBD1 (5 bases). The ends were cut back, 5 bases at V and 10 bases at J, with 15 bases in the middle. Germline CDR1 SEHNR, CDR2 FQNEAQ (reference sequence). The CDR3 spans 14 residues. CDR3: CASSLGTDSSPLHF. Here the CDR3 DNA reads TGTGCCAGCAGCCTGGGGACGGATAGCTCACCCCTCCACTTT.

The chain has TRBV10-2 and TRBJ1-1; no clear D. The length of the CDR3 is 14 residues. The V and J ends lost 6 bases and 0 bases respectively, with 11 bases between them. CDR1 and CDR2 from the germline V gene are WSHSY and SAAADI. Written as DNA, the CDR3 is TGCGCCAGCAGAAGTAGCACACTGAACACTGAAGCTTTCTTT. It yields the protein CASRSSTLNTEAFF.

The chain couples TRBV6-6 to TRBJ1-2; possible D gene TRBD1, 6 bases. V was trimmed by 7 bases and J by 3 bases, leaving 9 bases between them. Germline V lookup: CDR1 MNHNY, CDR2 SVGAGI (reference sequence). CDR3 size: 12 residues. The DNA for the CDR3 is TGTGCCAGCACCCCAGGGGACTATGGCTACACCTTC. Encoded protein: CASTPGDYGYTF.

This rearrangement joins TRBV4-3 to TRBJ1-1; D not certain. This CDR3 has 14 residues. Between the trimmed V and J ends, which lost 2 bases and 4 bases, there was a span of 11 bases. Germline CDR1 is LGHNA and CDR2 is YSLEER. CDR3: CASSQYPGGTEAFF. Written as DNA, the CDR3 is TGCGCCAGCAGCCAATATCCGGGAGGCACTGAAGCTTTCTTT.

This chain joins TRBV7-9 and TRBJ2-3; TRBD2 is a possible D gene (7 bases). Germline CDR1 is SEHNR and CDR2 is FQNEAQ (reference sequence). Trimming left V 5 bases short and J 4 bases short, with 22 bases between. The CDR3 totals 17 residues. The CDR3 sequence: CASSQKGSGGAADTQYF. Written as DNA, the CDR3 is TGTGCCAGCAGCCAAAAAGGTAGTGGGGGGGCGGCAGATACGCAGTATTTT.

The chain couples TRBV6-5 to TRBJ1-2; the D is unclear. Trimming removed 2 bases at V and 8 bases at J, with 6 bases between. CDR3 length: 11 residues. Germline V gene sequence: CDR1 MNHEY, CDR2 SVGAGI. Here the CDR3 reads CASSYRGGYTF. Here the CDR3 DNA reads TGTGCCAGCAGTTACCGGGGAGGCTACACCTTC.

The chain couples TRBV18 to TRBJ1-1, with D unclear. The CDR3 has 13 residues. Germline lookup yields CDR1 KGHSH and CDR2 LQKENI. Between the trimmed V and J ends, which lost 1 base and 1 base, there was a span of 4 bases. CDR3 coding DNA: TGTGCCAGCTCACCACGGGAGAACACTGAAGCTTTCTTT. It specifies CASSPRENTEAFF.

The chain carries TRBV7-2 and TRBJ2-5; 7 bases fit TRBD1. Germline lookup yields CDR1 SGHTA and CDR2 FQGNSA. The J segment lost 1 base and the V segment lost 4 bases, leaving 6 bases of the junction unmatched. The CDR3 covers 15 residues. The CDR3 spells CASSSQGVSQETQYF. In nucleotides, the CDR3 is TGTGCCAGCAGCTCCCAGGGGGTGTCCCAAGAGACCCAGTACTTC. The full variable domain, completed using reference TRBV7-2 and TRBJ2-5, is GAGVSQSPSNKVTEKGKDVELRCDPISGHTALYWYRQSLGQGLEFLIYFQGNSAPDKSGLPSDRFSAERTGGSVSTLTIQRTQQEDSAVYLCASSSQGVSQETQYFGPGTRLLVL.